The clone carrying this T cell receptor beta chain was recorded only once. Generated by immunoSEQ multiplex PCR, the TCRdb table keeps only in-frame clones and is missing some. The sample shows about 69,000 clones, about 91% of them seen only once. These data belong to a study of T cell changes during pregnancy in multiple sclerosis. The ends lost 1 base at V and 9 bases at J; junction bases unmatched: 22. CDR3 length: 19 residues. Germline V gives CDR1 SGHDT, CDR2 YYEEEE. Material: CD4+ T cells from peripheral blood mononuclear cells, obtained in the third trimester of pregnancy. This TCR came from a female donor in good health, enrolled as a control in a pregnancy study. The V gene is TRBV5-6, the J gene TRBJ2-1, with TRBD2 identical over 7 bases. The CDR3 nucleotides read TGTGCCAGCAGCTTGTTCGTCTCGGTACCTTGGGACTACCAGAGTGAGCAGTTCTTC. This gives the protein CASSLFVSVPWDYQSEQFF.